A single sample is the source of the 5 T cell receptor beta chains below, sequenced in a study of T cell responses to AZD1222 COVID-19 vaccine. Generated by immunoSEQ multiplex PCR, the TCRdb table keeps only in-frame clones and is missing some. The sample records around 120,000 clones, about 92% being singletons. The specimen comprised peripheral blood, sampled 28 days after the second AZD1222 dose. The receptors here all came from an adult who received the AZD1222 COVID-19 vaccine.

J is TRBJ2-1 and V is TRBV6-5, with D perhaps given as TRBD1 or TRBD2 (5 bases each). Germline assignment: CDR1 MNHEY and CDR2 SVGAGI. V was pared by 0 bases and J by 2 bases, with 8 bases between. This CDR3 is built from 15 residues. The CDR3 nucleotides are TGTGCCAGCAGTTACTCAGGGGACCCCTACAATGAGCAGTTCTTC. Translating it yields CASSYSGDPYNEQFF.

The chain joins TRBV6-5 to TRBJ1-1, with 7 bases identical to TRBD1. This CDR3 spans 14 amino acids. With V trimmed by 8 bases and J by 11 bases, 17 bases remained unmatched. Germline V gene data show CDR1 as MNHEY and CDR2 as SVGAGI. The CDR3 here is CASLTNRDSESAFF. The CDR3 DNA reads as TGTGCCAGCCTTACGAACCGGGACAGTGAATCGGCTTTCTTT.

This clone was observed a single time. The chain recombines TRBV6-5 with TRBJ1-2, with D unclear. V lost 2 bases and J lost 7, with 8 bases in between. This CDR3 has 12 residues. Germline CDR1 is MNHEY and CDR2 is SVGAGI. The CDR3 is CASSYGLGGYTF. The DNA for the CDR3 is TGTGCCAGCAGTTACGGACTAGGTGGCTACACCTTC.

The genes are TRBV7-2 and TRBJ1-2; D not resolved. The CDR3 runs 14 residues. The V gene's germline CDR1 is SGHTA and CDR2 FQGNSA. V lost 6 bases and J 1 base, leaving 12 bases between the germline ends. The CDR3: CASRDPGLNYGYTF. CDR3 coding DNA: TGTGCCAGCAGGGATCCGGGCCTTAACTATGGCTACACCTTC.

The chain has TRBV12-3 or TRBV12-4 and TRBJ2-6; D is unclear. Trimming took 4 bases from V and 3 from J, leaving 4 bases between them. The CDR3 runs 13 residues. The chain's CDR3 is CASSSHGANVLTF. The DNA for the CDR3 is TGTGCCAGCAGTTCCCATGGGGCCAACGTCCTGACTTTC.